Sequencing of this T cell receptor beta chain was carried out in a study of cytomegalovirus exposure and HLA in healthy donors. The PCR was carried out with 60 Vbeta primers and 13 Jbeta primers. Measured with immunoSEQ multiplex PCR; TCRdb has only the in-frame clones, and not every one. The sample holds more than 95,000 clones, around 9.1% seen once. The CDR3 is 18 amino acids. CDR1 is SGHVS, CDR2 FNYEAQ, per germline. V shed 5 bases, J shed 5 bases, and the junction held 15 bases outside the gene matches. Study-wide points: A later analysis, which compared TCR beta chains of equal frequency, found the HLA-associated ones more clonally expanded.

On this clone: Its antigen is undetermined.

This sequence originates from a man in his forties in good health and CMV-seropositive. The V gene is TRBV7-6, the J gene TRBJ2-2, with 9 bases aligning to TRBD1. The sequencing input was PBMCs. CDR3 in DNA: TGTGCCAGCAGCCTACCATACAATGGACAGGGGTCGACCGGGGAGCTGTTTTTT. Encoded protein: CASSLPYNGQGSTGELFF. The full variable domain, its missing parts supplied by reference TRBV7-6 and TRBJ2-2, is GAGVSQSPRYKVTKRGQDVALRCDPISGHVSLYWYRQALGQGPEFLTYFNYEAQQDKSGLPNDRFSAERPEGSISTLTIQRTEQRDSAMYRCASSLPYNGQGSTGELFFGEGSRLTVL.